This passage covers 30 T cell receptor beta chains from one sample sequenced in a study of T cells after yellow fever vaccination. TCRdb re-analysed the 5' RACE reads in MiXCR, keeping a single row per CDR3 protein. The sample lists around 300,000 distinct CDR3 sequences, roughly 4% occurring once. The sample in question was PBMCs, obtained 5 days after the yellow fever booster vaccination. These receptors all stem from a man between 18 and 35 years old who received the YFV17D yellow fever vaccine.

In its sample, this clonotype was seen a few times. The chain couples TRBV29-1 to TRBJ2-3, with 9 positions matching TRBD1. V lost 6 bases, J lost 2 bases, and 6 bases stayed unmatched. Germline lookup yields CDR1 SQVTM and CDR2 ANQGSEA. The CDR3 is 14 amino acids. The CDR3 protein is CSVGTGSYTDTQYF. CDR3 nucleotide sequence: TGCAGCGTCGGGACAGGGAGCTACACAGATACGCAGTATTTT.

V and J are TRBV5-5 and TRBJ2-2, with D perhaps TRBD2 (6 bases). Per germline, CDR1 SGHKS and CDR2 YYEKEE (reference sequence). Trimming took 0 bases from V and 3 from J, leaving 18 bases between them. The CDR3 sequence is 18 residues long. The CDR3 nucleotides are TGTGCCAGCAGCTTGGTTCGTCTCGGGAGAACGGACACCGGGGAGCTGTTTTTT. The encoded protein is CASSLVRLGRTDTGELFF. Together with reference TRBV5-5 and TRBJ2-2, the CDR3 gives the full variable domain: DAGVTQSPTHLIKTRGQQVTLRCSPISGHKSVSWYQQVLGQGPQFIFQYYEKEERGRGNFPDRFSARQFPNYSSELNVNALLLGDSALYLCASSLVRLGRTDTGELFFGEGSRLTVL.

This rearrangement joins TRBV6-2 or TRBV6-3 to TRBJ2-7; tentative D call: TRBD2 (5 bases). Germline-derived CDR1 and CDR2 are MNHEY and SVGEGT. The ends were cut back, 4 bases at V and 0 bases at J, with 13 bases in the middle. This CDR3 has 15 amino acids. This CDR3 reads CASSFRAATSYEQYV. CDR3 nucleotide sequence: TGTGCCAGCAGTTTTCGAGCGGCAACCTCCTACGAGCAGTACGTC.

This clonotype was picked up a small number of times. The CDR3 loop is CASRKGGVAGGTTGELFF. CDR3 sequence (DNA): TGTGCCAGCAGAAAGGGTGGGGTAGCGGGGGGAACCACCGGGGAGCTGTTTTTT. The gene calls are TRBV4-2 and TRBJ2-2; the match to TRBD2 covers 10 bases. CDR1 is LGHNA and CDR2 is YNFKEQ in the germline V gene. CDR3 length: 18 amino acids. V was clipped by 6 bases and J by 4 bases; unmatched bases: 14.

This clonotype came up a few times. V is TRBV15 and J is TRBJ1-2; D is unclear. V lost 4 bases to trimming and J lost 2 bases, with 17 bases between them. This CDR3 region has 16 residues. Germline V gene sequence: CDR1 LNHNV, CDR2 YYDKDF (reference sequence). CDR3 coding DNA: TGTGCCACCAGCACCCTAAAGAACGGCAGGAACTATGGCTACACCTTC. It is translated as CATSTLKNGRNYGYTF.

The CDR3 is CSARDGGSTTQYF. The CDR3 region has the DNA TGCAGTGCTAGAGATGGGGGTTCTACGACCCAGTACTTC. J is TRBJ2-5 and V is TRBV20-1; either TRBD1 or TRBD2 may supply D (5 bases each). V lost 0 bases and J lost 7, with 12 bases in between. This CDR3 comprises 13 residues. CDR1 DFQATT and CDR2 SNEGSKA come from the germline V gene (reference sequence).

The CDR3 is CASSSAGQGWGYTF. CDR3 sequence (DNA): TGTGCCAGCAGCTCAGCCGGCCAGGGCTGGGGCTACACCTTC. The chain combines TRBV9 with TRBJ1-2; perhaps TRBD1 as D (5 bases). V lost 4 bases and J lost 8, with 18 bases in between. The CDR3 runs 14 residues. Per the germline V gene, CDR1 is SGDLS and CDR2 is YYNGEE.

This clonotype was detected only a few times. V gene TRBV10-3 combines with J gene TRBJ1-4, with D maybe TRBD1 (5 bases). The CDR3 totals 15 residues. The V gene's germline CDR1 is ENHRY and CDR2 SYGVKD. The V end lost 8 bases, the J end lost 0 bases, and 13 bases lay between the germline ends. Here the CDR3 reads CAIGAEKATNEKLFF. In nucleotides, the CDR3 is TGTGCCATCGGGGCGGAGAAAGCAACTAATGAAAAACTGTTTTTT.

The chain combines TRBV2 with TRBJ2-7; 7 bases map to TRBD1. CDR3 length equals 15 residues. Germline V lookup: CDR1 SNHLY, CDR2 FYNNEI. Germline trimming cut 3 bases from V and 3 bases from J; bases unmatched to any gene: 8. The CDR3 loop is CASSETPGTVYEQYF. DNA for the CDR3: TGTGCCAGCAGTGAGACCCCCGGGACAGTCTACGAGCAGTACTTC.

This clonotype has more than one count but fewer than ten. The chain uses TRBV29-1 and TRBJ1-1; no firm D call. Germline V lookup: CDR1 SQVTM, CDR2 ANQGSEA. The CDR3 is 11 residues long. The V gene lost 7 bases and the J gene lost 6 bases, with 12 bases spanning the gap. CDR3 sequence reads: CSATSRSEAFF. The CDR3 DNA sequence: TGCAGCGCCACCAGTCGATCTGAAGCTTTCTTT.

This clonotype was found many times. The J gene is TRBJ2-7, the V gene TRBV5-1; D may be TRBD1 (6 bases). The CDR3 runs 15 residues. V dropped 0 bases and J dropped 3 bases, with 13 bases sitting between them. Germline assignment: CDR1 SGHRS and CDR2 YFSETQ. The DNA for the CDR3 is TGCGCCAGCAGCTTGGATCCGGGACAACTCTACGAGCAGTACGTC. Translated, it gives CASSLDPGQLYEQYV.

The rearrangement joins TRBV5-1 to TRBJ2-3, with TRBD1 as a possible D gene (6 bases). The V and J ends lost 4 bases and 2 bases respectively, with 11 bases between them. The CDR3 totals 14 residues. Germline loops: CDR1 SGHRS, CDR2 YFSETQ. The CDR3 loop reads CASSRGQLTDTQYF. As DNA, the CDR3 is TGCGCCAGCAGCCGAGGACAGCTCACAGATACGCAGTATTTT. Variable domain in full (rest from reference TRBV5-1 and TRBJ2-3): KAGVTQTPRYLIKTRGQQVTLSCSPISGHRSVSWYQQTPGQGLQFLFEYFSETQRNKGNFPGRFSGRQFSNSRSEMNVSTLELGDSALYLCASSRGQLTDTQYFGPGTRLTVL.

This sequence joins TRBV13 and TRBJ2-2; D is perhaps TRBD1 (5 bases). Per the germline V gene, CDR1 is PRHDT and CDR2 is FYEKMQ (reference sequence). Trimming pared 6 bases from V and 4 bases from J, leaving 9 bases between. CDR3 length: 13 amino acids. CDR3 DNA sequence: TGTGCCAGCAGACTCCAGGGCACCGGGGAGCTGTTTTTT. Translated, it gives CASRLQGTGELFF.

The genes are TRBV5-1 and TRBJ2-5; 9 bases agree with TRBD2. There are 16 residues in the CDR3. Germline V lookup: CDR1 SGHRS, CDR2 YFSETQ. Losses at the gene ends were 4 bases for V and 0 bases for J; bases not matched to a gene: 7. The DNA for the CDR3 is TGCGCCAGCAGCCCCCCCCAGCGGGGGGACCAAGAGACCCAGTACTTC. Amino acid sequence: CASSPPQRGDQETQYF.

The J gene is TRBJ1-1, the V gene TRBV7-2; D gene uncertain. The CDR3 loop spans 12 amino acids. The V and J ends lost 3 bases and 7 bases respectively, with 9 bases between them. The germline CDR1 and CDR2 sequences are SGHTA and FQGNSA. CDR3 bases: TGTGCCAGCAGCTTTGTCTCCCTTGAAGCTTTCTTT. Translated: CASSFVSLEAFF.

For the CDR3, the DNA is TGTGCCAGCAGTTACGCCGGGGCAGTAAGGGAGCAGTACTTC. Translation gives CASSYAGAVREQYF. The chain carries TRBV25-1 and TRBJ2-7; tentatively, D is TRBD1 or TRBD2 (5 bases each). V gave up 5 bases and J gave up 7 bases, with 18 bases separating them. CDR1 and CDR2 (germline): MGHDK, SYGVNS. The CDR3 consists of 14 residues.

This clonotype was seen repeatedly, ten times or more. The CDR3, as DNA: TGTGCCAGCAGAACTAGCACAGATACGCAGTATTTT. It is translated as CASRTSTDTQYF. V and J are TRBV12-3 or TRBV12-4 and TRBJ2-3; no reliable D call. V was clipped by 6 bases and J by 0 bases, with 4 bases between them. CDR3 length: 12 amino acids.

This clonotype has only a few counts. This CDR3 reads CASSMGLAGVEETQYF. In nucleotides, the CDR3 is TGCGCCAGCAGCATGGGACTAGCGGGCGTGGAGGAGACCCAGTACTTC. This sequence joins TRBV5-1 and TRBJ2-5; 12 nucleotides align to TRBD2. CDR3 length equals 16 residues. Trimming cost V 4 bases and J 5 bases; bases outside gene matches: 9. Germline CDR1 reads SGHRS; CDR2 reads YFSETQ.

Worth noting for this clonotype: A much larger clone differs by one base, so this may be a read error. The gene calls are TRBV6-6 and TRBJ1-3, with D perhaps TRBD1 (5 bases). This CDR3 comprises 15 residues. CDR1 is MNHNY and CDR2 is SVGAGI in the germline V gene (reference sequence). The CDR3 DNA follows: TGTGCCAGCAGCGACTCTGACAGTTTTGGAAACACCACATATTTT. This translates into CASSDSDSFGNTTYF.

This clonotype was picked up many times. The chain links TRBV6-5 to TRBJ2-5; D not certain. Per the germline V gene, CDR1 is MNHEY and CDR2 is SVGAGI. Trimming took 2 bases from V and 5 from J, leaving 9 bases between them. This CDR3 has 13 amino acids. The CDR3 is CASSYGGRETQYF. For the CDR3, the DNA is TGTGCCAGCAGTTACGGTGGACGGGAGACCCAGTACTTC.

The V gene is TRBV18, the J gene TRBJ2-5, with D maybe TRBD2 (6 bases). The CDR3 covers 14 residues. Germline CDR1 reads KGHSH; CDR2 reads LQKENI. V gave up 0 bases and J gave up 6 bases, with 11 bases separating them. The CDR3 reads CASSPPWGVKTQYF. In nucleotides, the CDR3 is TGTGCCAGCTCACCACCCTGGGGGGTGAAGACCCAGTACTTC.

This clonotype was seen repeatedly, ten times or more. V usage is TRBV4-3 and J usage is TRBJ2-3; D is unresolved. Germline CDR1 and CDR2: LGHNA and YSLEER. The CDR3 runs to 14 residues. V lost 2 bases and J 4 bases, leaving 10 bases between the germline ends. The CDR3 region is CASSQQVGPDTQYF. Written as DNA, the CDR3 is TGCGCCAGCAGCCAACAGGTTGGGCCAGATACGCAGTATTTT.

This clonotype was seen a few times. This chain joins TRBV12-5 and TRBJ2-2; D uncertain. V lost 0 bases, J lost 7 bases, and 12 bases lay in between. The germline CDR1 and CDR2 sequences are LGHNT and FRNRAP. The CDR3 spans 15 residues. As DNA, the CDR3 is TGTGCTAGTGGTTTGGTCGCCTGGGTCGGCGGGGAGCTGTTTTTT. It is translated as CASGLVAWVGGELFF. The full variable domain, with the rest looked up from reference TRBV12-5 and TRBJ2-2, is DARVTQTPRHKVTEMGQEVTMRCQPILGHNTVFWYRQTMMQGLELLAYFRNRAPLDDSGMPKDRFSAEMPDATLATLKIQPSEPRDSAVYFCASGLVAWVGGELFFGEGSRLTVL.

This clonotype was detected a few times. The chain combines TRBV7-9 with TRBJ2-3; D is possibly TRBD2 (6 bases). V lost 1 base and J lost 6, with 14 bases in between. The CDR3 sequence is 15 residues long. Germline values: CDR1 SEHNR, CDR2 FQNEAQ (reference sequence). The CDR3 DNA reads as TGTGCCAGCAGCTTAGGGCGGGGTCGCGGGGATACGCAGTATTTT. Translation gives CASSLGRGRGDTQYF.

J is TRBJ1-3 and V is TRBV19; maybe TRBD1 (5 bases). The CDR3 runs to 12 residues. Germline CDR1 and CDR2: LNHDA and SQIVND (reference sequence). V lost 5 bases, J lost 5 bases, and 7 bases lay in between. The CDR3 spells CASSPGRNTIYF. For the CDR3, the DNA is TGTGCCAGTAGTCCAGGGAGAAACACCATATATTTT.

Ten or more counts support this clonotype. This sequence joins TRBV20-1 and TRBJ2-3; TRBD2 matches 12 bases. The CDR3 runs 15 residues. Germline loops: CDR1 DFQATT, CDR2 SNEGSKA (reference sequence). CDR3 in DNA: TGCTCCCCACTAGCGGGGGGTCCTAGCACAGATACGCAGTATTTT. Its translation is CSPLAGGPSTDTQYF.

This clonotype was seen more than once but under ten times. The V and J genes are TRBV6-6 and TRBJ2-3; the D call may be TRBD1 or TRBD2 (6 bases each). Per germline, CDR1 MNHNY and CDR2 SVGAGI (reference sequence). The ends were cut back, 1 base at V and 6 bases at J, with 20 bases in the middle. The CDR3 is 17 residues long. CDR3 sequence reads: CASSYLAGTQMSDTQYF. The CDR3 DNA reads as TGTGCCAGCAGTTACTTGGCGGGGACACAGATGAGCGATACGCAGTATTTT.

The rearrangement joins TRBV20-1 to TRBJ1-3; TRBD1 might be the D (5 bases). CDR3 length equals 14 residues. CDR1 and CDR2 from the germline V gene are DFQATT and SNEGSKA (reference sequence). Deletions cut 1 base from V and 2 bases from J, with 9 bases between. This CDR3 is CSARGQGAGNTIYF. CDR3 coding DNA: TGCAGTGCTAGAGGTCAGGGAGCTGGAAACACCATATATTTT.

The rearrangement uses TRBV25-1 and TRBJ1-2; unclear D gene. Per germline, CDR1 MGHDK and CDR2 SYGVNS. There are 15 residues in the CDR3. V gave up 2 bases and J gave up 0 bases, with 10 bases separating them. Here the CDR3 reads CASSELGAPNYGYTF. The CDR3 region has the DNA TGTGCCAGCAGTGAACTTGGAGCTCCTAACTATGGCTACACCTTC.

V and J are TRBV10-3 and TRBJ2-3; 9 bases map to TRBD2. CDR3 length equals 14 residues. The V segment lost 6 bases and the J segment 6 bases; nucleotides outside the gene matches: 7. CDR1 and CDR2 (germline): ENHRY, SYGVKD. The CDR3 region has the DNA TGTGCCATCAGAAGCGGGGGGCCCGGCGATACGCAGTATTTT. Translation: CAIRSGGPGDTQYF.